Listed here are 30 T cell receptor beta chains from one sample, sequenced in a study of blood T cell repertoires in COVID-19 (dated by TCRdb to 2018 to 2021). The library was made by the immunoSEQ multiplex PCR assay. TCRdb retrieved this table from immuneACCESS and kept in-frame rearrangements only. Not all clones are present; in checked studies, unresolved V genes account for under half, and no reason is known for the remainder. The sample data list 250,000 to 300,000 clones, and around nine tenths of these were observed just once. The biggest ten clones account for over 9% of the sample. The source material was peripheral blood. The receptors stem from a woman in her 30s with COVID-19, enrolled during active disease.

The chain carries TRBV5-1 and TRBJ2-1, with 7 bases identical to TRBD1. Germline V gene sequence: CDR1 SGHRS, CDR2 YFSETQ. V lost 7 bases and J lost 7; bases outside the gene matches: 14. The CDR3 loop spans 15 amino acids. Written as DNA, the CDR3 is TGCGCCAGCTCCTCGGGACAGCCCGTCACAAATGAGCAGTTCTTC. Amino acid sequence: CASSSGQPVTNEQFF.

The chain carries TRBV3-1 (or the pseudogene TRBV3-2) and TRBJ2-3, with a weak D call TRBD2 (7 bases). Trimming removed 3 bases from V and 2 bases from J, with 15 bases in between. Per germline, CDR1 LGHDT and CDR2 YNNKEL (reference sequence). The CDR3 consists of 16 residues. CDR3 sequence: CASSHHWAGATDTQYF. CDR3 in DNA: TGTGCCAGCAGCCACCACTGGGCGGGGGCCACAGATACGCAGTATTTT.

In nucleotides, the CDR3 is TGTGCCAGCAGGCGGGATGGACAGGGGACTGAAGCTTTCTTT. It translates to CASRRDGQGTEAFF. J is TRBJ1-1 and V is TRBV7-2, with 9 positions matching TRBD1. Germline V gene sequence: CDR1 SGHTA, CDR2 FQGNSA. After removal of 6 bases from V and 5 bases from J, the junction contained 7 bases not matched to a gene. The length of the CDR3 is 14 residues.

The chain couples TRBV19 to TRBJ2-1, with TRBD2 as a possible D gene (6 bases). CDR1 is LNHDA, CDR2 SQIVND, per germline (reference sequence). Trimming cost V 3 bases and J 7 bases, with 19 bases left between them. The CDR3 totals 16 residues. This chain's CDR3 is CASSISPAGSKNEQFF. The DNA for the CDR3 is TGTGCCAGTAGTATTTCCCCTGCGGGATCGAAAAATGAGCAGTTCTTC.

The V call is TRBV30, the J call TRBJ1-4, with D maybe TRBD1 (6 bases). Germline CDR1 reads GTSNPN; CDR2 reads SVGIG (reference sequence). V was shortened by 0 bases and J by 7 bases, with 9 bases between the two germline ends. This CDR3 comprises 13 residues. CDR3 nucleotide sequence: TGTGCCTGGAGTGTCACAGGGTTTGAAAAACTGTTTTTT. Its protein is CAWSVTGFEKLFF.

The rearrangement joins TRBV28 to TRBJ2-5; tentatively, D is TRBD2 (5 bases). The V and J ends lost 6 bases and 5 bases respectively, with 16 bases between them. The V gene's germline CDR1 is MDHEN and CDR2 SYDVKM. The CDR3 consists of 14 residues. CDR3 protein: CASSPSGGMETQYF. Here the CDR3 DNA reads TGTGCCAGCAGCCCAAGCGGAGGTATGGAGACCCAGTACTTC.

This clone turned up a few times. Other DNA sequences in this sample translate to the same CDR3. V usage is TRBV14 and J usage is TRBJ2-2; tentative D call: TRBD2 (5 bases). Germline CDR1 reads SGHDN; CDR2 reads FVKESK. CDR3 length: 14 residues. The ends were cut back, 4 bases at V and 5 bases at J, with 11 bases in the middle. CDR3: CASSPRTGTGELFF. The CDR3 nucleotides read TGTGCCAGCAGCCCACGGACGGGAACCGGGGAGCTGTTTTTT.

The rearrangement uses TRBV5-1 and TRBJ2-7; TRBD1 might be the D (6 bases). Germline assignment: CDR1 SGHRS and CDR2 YFSETQ. CDR3 length equals 14 residues. Deletions cut 0 bases from V and 7 bases from J, with 14 bases between. For the CDR3, the DNA is TGCGCCAGCAGCTTGGACGAGGGGGAGAGGGAGCAGTACTTC. Protein: CASSLDEGEREQYF.

V is TRBV7-9 and J is TRBJ2-1, with D tentatively TRBD2 (6 bases). CDR3 length: 14 amino acids. Germline assignment: CDR1 SEHNR and CDR2 FQNEAQ (reference sequence). Trimming stripped 3 bases from V and 7 bases from J, with 13 bases between. CDR3 coding DNA: TGTGCCAGCAGCTTTAGGGGACTCCAAAATGAGCAGTTCTTC. Its translation is CASSFRGLQNEQFF.

The rearrangement joins TRBV11-3 to TRBJ2-7, with D possibly TRBD1 on 6 matching bases. V was trimmed by 5 bases and J by 1 base, leaving 15 bases between them. The CDR3 covers 15 residues. Looked up from germline, CDR1 is SGHNT and CDR2 is YENEEA. The CDR3 region has the DNA TGTGCCAGCAGCCCGAAGACAGGTAGTTCCTACGAGCAGTACTTC. Translated: CASSPKTGSSYEQYF. Together with reference TRBV11-3 and TRBJ2-7, the CDR3 gives the full variable domain: EAGVVQSPRYKIIEKKQPVAFWCNPISGHNTLYWYLQNLGQGPELLIRYENEEAVDDSQLPKDRFSAERLKGVDSTLKIQPAELGDSAVYLCASSPKTGSSYEQYFGPGTRLTVT.

This chain joins TRBV2 and TRBJ2-7; possibly TRBD2 for D (6 bases). Germline V gene data show CDR1 as SNHLY and CDR2 as FYNNEI. V was trimmed by 6 bases and J by 1 base, leaving 13 bases between them. The CDR3 covers 14 residues. The CDR3 protein is CASRGRSGSYEQYF. CDR3 coding DNA: TGTGCCAGCAGGGGGAGGTCAGGATCCTACGAGCAGTACTTC.

This clone was counted a few times. The rearrangement uses TRBV12-3 or TRBV12-4 and TRBJ1-1; 8 positions agree with TRBD1. With 6 bases clipped from V and 1 base from J, the junction kept 1 base outside the gene matches. This CDR3 is built from 13 residues. The CDR3 sequence is CASRDRENTEAFF. CDR3 sequence (DNA): TGTGCCAGCAGGGACAGGGAGAACACTGAAGCTTTCTTT.

The V call is TRBV5-1, the J call TRBJ1-2, with a tentative D call TRBD1 (5 bases). There are 14 residues in the CDR3. Per germline, CDR1 SGHRS and CDR2 YFSETQ. V lost 4 bases, J lost 1 base, and 11 bases lay in between. CDR3 sequence reads: CASSGTTVNYGYTF. CDR3 in DNA: TGCGCCAGCAGCGGAACGACAGTTAACTATGGCTACACCTTC.

This chain joins TRBV24-1 and TRBJ1-5; D perhaps matches TRBD1 (6 bases). V was cut by 5 bases and J by 6 bases, with 13 bases left in between. Looked up from germline, CDR1 is KGHDR and CDR2 is SFDVKD. This CDR3 comprises 14 residues. CDR3 region: CATSVGGWAQPQHF. The CDR3 DNA is TGTGCCACCAGTGTTGGGGGCTGGGCTCAGCCCCAGCATTTT.

The rearrangement links TRBV28 to TRBJ2-1; D is unclear. CDR1 MDHEN and CDR2 SYDVKM come from the germline V gene. Trimming took off 2 bases at V and 0 bases at J, with 8 bases between the two ends. The CDR3 contains 15 residues. CDR3 sequence: CASSLRESSYNEQFF. The CDR3 DNA sequence: TGTGCCAGCAGTTTACGAGAAAGCTCCTACAATGAGCAGTTCTTC.

V is TRBV28 and J is TRBJ2-2; 8 bases are a match to TRBD2. CDR1 is MDHEN, CDR2 SYDVKM, per germline. CDR3 size: 16 residues. V dropped 2 bases and J dropped 5; count of bases not matched to a gene: 7. This chain's CDR3 is CASSLRGGRSTGELFF. In DNA form, the CDR3 reads TGTGCCAGCAGTTTACGTGGCGGGAGGAGTACCGGGGAGCTGTTTTTT.

This clone was counted a single time. V and J are TRBV5-1 and TRBJ2-2; 7 bases fit TRBD2. Losses at the gene ends were 0 bases for V and 6 bases for J; bases not matched to a gene: 2. The CDR3 runs 14 residues. Germline CDR1 reads SGHRS; CDR2 reads YFSETQ. The chain's CDR3 is CASSLDREAGELFF. CDR3 sequence (DNA): TGCGCCAGCAGCTTGGACCGGGAGGCCGGGGAGCTGTTTTTT.

CDR3 DNA: TGTGCCAGCAGCTTAGGAGGTGGGACTGCAGCTGAGACCCAGTACTTC. This translates into CASSLGGGTAAETQYF. This chain joins TRBV7-8 and TRBJ2-5; maybe TRBD2 (6 bases). V lost 1 base and J 5 bases, leaving 17 bases between the germline ends. CDR1 SGHVS and CDR2 FQNEAQ come from the germline V gene. This CDR3 spans 16 amino acids. Variable domain in full (rest from reference TRBV7-8 and TRBJ2-5): GAGVSQSPRYKVAKRGQDVALRCDPISGHVSLFWYQQALGQGPEFLTYFQNEAQLDKSGLPSDRFFAERPEGSVSTLKIQRTQQEDSAVYLCASSLGGGTAAETQYFGPGTRLLVL.

The V gene is TRBV25-1, the J gene TRBJ2-6; a possible D gene is TRBD1 (6 bases). The CDR3 has 17 amino acids. Trimming left V 1 base short and J 0 bases short, with 10 bases between. The germline V gene has CDR1 MGHDK and CDR2 SYGVNS. The DNA of the CDR3 is TGTGCCAGCAGTGAATGGACAGTCAACTCTGGGGCCAACGTCCTGACTTTC. The encoded protein is CASSEWTVNSGANVLTF.

The chain employs TRBV7-9 and TRBJ1-3; no reliable D call. Trimming removed 5 bases from V and 8 bases from J, with 10 bases in between. The CDR3 runs to 12 residues. From germline, CDR1 is SEHNR and CDR2 FQNEAQ (reference sequence). CDR3 bases: TGTGCCAGCAGCCCCGACCAGGACACCATATATTTT. Translated: CASSPDQDTIYF.

In this sample, this clone turned up once. This chain joins TRBV6-6 and TRBJ2-5; TRBD2 might be the D (6 bases). CDR3 length equals 14 residues. The germline CDR1 and CDR2 sequences are MNHNY and SVGAGI (reference sequence). V lost 5 bases and J 2 bases, leaving 12 bases between the germline ends. This CDR3 reads CASSQGLNQETQYF. The CDR3 DNA sequence: TGTGCCAGCAGTCAGGGACTTAATCAAGAGACCCAGTACTTC.

V is TRBV28 and J is TRBJ2-7; tentative D call: TRBD1 (5 bases). Germline values: CDR1 MDHEN, CDR2 SYDVKM. Trimming pared 4 bases from V and 2 bases from J, leaving 12 bases between. The length of the CDR3 is 14 residues. The CDR3 DNA reads as TGTGCCAGCAGTTCCTACAGGCCCCCCTACGAGCAGTACTTC. Translating gives CASSSYRPPYEQYF.

The chain combines TRBV7-2 with TRBJ2-2, with 13 bases fitting TRBD2. V lost 2 bases to trimming and J lost 7 bases; unmatched junction nucleotides: 4. The CDR3 is 16 residues long. Germline V lookup: CDR1 SGHTA, CDR2 FQGNSA. The CDR3 protein is CASSLKLAGGVGELFF. The CDR3 nucleotides read TGTGCCAGCAGCTTAAAACTAGCGGGAGGGGTCGGGGAGCTGTTTTTT.

The chain employs TRBV11-2 and TRBJ2-3; no definite D call. The CDR3 has 17 residues. Looked up from germline, CDR1 is SGHAT and CDR2 is FQNNGV. V was trimmed by 1 base and J by 1 base, leaving 15 bases between them. The CDR3 protein is CASSLVLLTPGTDTQYF. CDR3 coding DNA: TGTGCCAGCAGCTTAGTCCTGCTGACTCCGGGCACAGATACGCAGTATTTT.

CDR3 region: CASSYLKSSYNEQFF. The CDR3 coding sequence is TGTGCCAGCAGTTACCTAAAAAGCTCCTACAATGAGCAGTTCTTC. V and J are TRBV6-2 or TRBV6-3 and TRBJ2-1; D uncertain. Germline V lookup: CDR1 MNHEY, CDR2 SVGEGT. The CDR3 sequence is 15 residues long. Trimming stripped 2 bases from V and 0 bases from J, with 8 bases between.

V gene TRBV11-2 combines with J gene TRBJ2-7; D is ambiguous. The CDR3 is 13 amino acids. V lost 0 bases and J 5 bases, leaving 8 bases between the germline ends. Germline V gene lookup returns CDR1 SGHAT and CDR2 FQNNGV. CDR3 protein: CASSLDIYHEQYF. CDR3 in DNA: TGTGCCAGCAGCTTAGATATCTACCACGAGCAGTACTTC.

The V gene is TRBV6-5, the J gene TRBJ2-3, with TRBD2 matching over 7 bases. This CDR3 has 14 residues. V lost 2 bases to trimming and J lost 2 bases; unmatched junction nucleotides: 1. Germline CDR1 MNHEY, CDR2 SVGAGI. The CDR3, as DNA: TGTGCCAGCAGTTACGGGGGGGTCACAGATACGCAGTATTTT. Translation gives CASSYGGVTDTQYF.

J is TRBJ2-5 and V is TRBV24-1; 8 positions agree with TRBD1. The CDR3 covers 13 residues. Per the germline V gene, CDR1 is KGHDR and CDR2 is SFDVKD. Trimming removed 6 bases from V and 1 base from J; junction bases left unmatched: 0. The CDR3 sequence: CATSTGGQETQYF. CDR3 DNA: TGTGCCACCAGTACAGGGGGCCAAGAGACCCAGTACTTC.

The chain recombines TRBV18 with TRBJ1-4, with a weak D call TRBD1 (5 bases). Germline lookup yields CDR1 KGHSH and CDR2 LQKENI. V lost 2 bases, J lost 2 bases, and 6 bases lay in between. The CDR3 covers 14 residues. CDR3 sequence: CASSPSGTNEKLFF. The CDR3 nucleotides are TGTGCCAGCTCACCATCAGGGACTAATGAAAAACTGTTTTTT.

This chain connects TRBV11-2 to TRBJ2-1, with D perhaps matching TRBD2 (5 bases). V was clipped by 5 bases and J by 3 bases, with 11 bases between them. This CDR3 is built from 14 residues. Per the germline V gene, CDR1 is SGHAT and CDR2 is FQNNGV. The DNA of the CDR3 is TGTGCCAGCAGCCCCCGACTACTCTACAATGAGCAGTTCTTC. It is translated as CASSPRLLYNEQFF.